A single sample gave rise to the 19 T cell receptor beta chains below, sequenced in a study of tissue T cells after allogeneic stem cell transplantation (dated by TCRdb to between 2021 and 2023). Libraries came from the immunoSEQ multiplex PCR assay. TCRdb took this table from immuneACCESS and kept in-frame rearrangements with V and J called. Such tables lack part of the clones; where checked against another copy, unresolved V genes explain under half of the gap, and the rest is unexplained. The sample table records 40,000 to 50,000 clones; around 70% of these occur just once. The ten largest clones add up to roughly 0.59% of the sample. The material sequenced was sorted cells pooled from one or two spleens. The receptors originated from a pool of C57BL/6 mice in good health.

Note on this clone: These gene names are mouse names. The sequenced fragment ends 1 residue before the CDR3 boundary, so the rest is inferred from the germline J gene. The chain combines TRBV2 with TRBJ2-1, with 7 bases that match TRBD2. Trimming at V came to 0 bases and at J to 8 bases, leaving 1 base not matched to a gene. The germline V gene has CDR1 LGHNA and CDR2 YSYQKL. This CDR3 region has 13 residues. The part of the CDR3 DNA that was read is TGTGCCAGCAGCCAAGACTGGGGGACTGAGCAGTTC. Translated, it gives CASSQDWGTEQF. The CDR3, in full, reads CASSQDWGTEQFF.

As regards this clone: Germline and genes: mouse. From the germline J gene comes the end of the CDR3, since the read stops 1 residue before it. The V call is TRBV12-2, the J call TRBJ2-1; D is unresolved. V lost 2 bases and J 7 bases, leaving 5 bases between the germline ends. Germline CDR1 reads SGHLS; CDR2 reads HYDKME. The CDR3 is 11 residues long. Partial CDR3 DNA: TGTGCCAGCTCTCCCGGAGCTGAGCAGTTC. Its translation: CASSPGAEQF. The entire CDR3 protein reads CASSPGAEQFF.

This clone occurred a few times. Genes and germline are mouse. The read terminates 1 residue before the CDR3 end, so the remaining end is supplied by the germline J gene. This sequence joins TRBV13-3 and TRBJ2-7; D call uncertain. CDR1 NNHDY and CDR2 SYVADS come from the germline V gene. The ends were cut back, 6 bases at V and 0 bases at J, with 7 bases in the middle. The CDR3 length is 12 residues. CDR3 residues: CASTRSSYEQYF. The part of the CDR3 DNA that was read is TGTGCCAGCACCAGGAGCTCCTATGAACAGTAC.

About this clone: Mouse gene names apply. The sequenced fragment ends 1 residue before the CDR3 boundary, so the rest is inferred from the germline J gene. The chain employs TRBV31 and TRBJ1-2; the D is unclear. This CDR3 is built from 14 residues. Trimming shortened V by 0 bases and J by 0 bases, and 8 bases separated the two germline ends. The germline gives CDR1 GKSSPN, CDR2 SITVG. The sequenced part of the CDR3 DNA is TGTGCCTGGAGTCTCGAGGTTGCAAACTCCGACTACACC. It specifies CAWSLEVANSDYT. The entire CDR3 protein is CAWSLEVANSDYTF.

On this clone: Germline and genes: mouse. Partial CDR3 DNA: TGTGCCTGGAGACTTCGACTGGGGGTTAACTATGCTGAGCAGTTC. This sequence encodes CAWRLRLGVNYAEQF. From start to end, the CDR3 is CAWRLRLGVNYAEQFF. The V and J genes are TRBV31 and TRBJ2-1; 9 positions match TRBD2. The read terminates 1 residue ahead of where the CDR3 ends, so the germline J gene completes it. J was trimmed by 0 bases and V by 3 bases; bases with no gene match: 6. The CDR3 is 16 amino acids. The germline V gene has CDR1 GKSSPN and CDR2 SITVG.

As to this clone: Gene names are mouse gene names. Read sequence stops 1 residue before the CDR3 end, and the germline J gene provides the missing end. The chain combines TRBV14 with TRBJ2-7; D gene uncertain. There are 13 residues in the CDR3. Germline values: CDR1 SGHDT, CDR2 FRDEAV. V shed 5 bases and J shed 0 bases, with 9 bases lying between them. CDR3 DNA, as far as it was read: TGTGCCAGCAGCAGACAAAGCTCCTATGAACAGTAC. This gives the protein CASSRQSSYEQY. In full, the CDR3 is CASSRQSSYEQYF.

Comments on this clone: All gene names here are mouse names. Read coverage stops 1 residue before the CDR3 terminus; the germline J gene supplies the remainder. The V call is TRBV12-2, the J call TRBJ1-5; 10 bases align to TRBD1. The CDR3 spans 14 residues. Trimming at V came to 0 bases and at J to 5 bases, leaving 0 bases not matched to a gene. The V gene's germline CDR1 is SGHLS and CDR2 HYDKME. The CDR3 protein is CASSLGTGDQAPLF. CDR3 bases read: TGTGCCAGCTCTCTCGGGACAGGGGACCAGGCTCCGCTT.

Of note for this clone: Genes and germline come from the mouse. The read ends 1 residue before the CDR3 terminus; that terminus is restored from the germline J gene. The chain employs TRBV13-3 and TRBJ2-3; TRBD2 matches at 10 bases. V shed 0 bases, J shed 4 bases, and the junction held 5 bases outside the gene matches. From germline, CDR1 is NNHDY and CDR2 SYVADS. The length of the CDR3 is 16 residues. CDR3 residues: CASSDASWGGPETLYF. The DNA read from the CDR3 is TGTGCCAGCAGTGATGCAAGCTGGGGGGGCCCAGAAACGCTGTAT.

This clone is labeled medium-sized. Gene names refer to mouse genes. The missing CDR3 end, 1 residue past where the read stops, is filled in from the germline J gene. The sample carries other DNA sequences with the same CDR3. The chain couples TRBV3 to TRBJ2-7; no clear D gene. The CDR3 has 12 residues. CDR1 and CDR2 from the germline V gene are SNHLY and FYNGKV (reference sequence). The V end was cut by 5 bases, the J end by 0 bases, with 5 bases between. The covered CDR3 bases are TGTGCCAGCAGCCCGAGCTCCTATGAACAGTAC. Amino acid sequence: CASSPSSYEQY. In full, the CDR3 is CASSPSSYEQYF.

Note on this clone: The listed genes are named as in mouse. The sequence runs out 1 residue before the end of the CDR3; the remainder is reconstructed from the germline J gene. The rearrangement joins TRBV19 to TRBJ2-4; D is possibly TRBD1 (6 bases). Germline V lookup: CDR1 FNHDT, CDR2 SITEND (reference sequence). Trimming left V 4 bases short and J 3 bases short, with 15 bases between. CDR3 length equals 15 residues. The part of the CDR3 DNA that was read is TGTGCCAGCAGTTTCAGGGGCGGTGGGCAAAACACCTTGTAC. Its protein product is CASSFRGGGQNTLY. The full CDR3 sequence reads CASSFRGGGQNTLYF.

This clone has more than one count but fewer than ten. Genes and germline come from the mouse. The CDR3 extends 1 residue past the end of the read, so its final part is completed from the germline J gene. V usage is TRBV31 and J usage is TRBJ2-7; 9 bases are a match to TRBD2. V lost 6 bases to trimming and J lost 4 bases; unmatched junction nucleotides: 7. The germline gives CDR1 GKSSPN, CDR2 SITVG. The CDR3 has 13 residues. Incomplete CDR3 DNA: TGTGCCTGTTCAACCGGGACTGGGTATGAACAGTAC. This encodes CACSTGTGYEQY. The full-length CDR3 reads as CACSTGTGYEQYF.

About this clone: These gene names are mouse names. The CDR3 end lies 1 residue beyond the end of the read and is filled in from the germline J gene. The chain uses TRBV19 and TRBJ1-6; D is possibly TRBD1 (5 bases). TRBJ1-6 falls under the ORF class, with uncertain function. V dropped 0 bases and J dropped 6 bases, with 10 bases sitting between them. Germline V gene data show CDR1 as FNHDT and CDR2 as SITEND (reference sequence). The CDR3 length is 15 residues. The CDR3 here is CASSIGQQGNSPLYF. CDR3 bases read: TGTGCCAGCAGTATAGGACAGCAGGGTAATTCGCCCCTCTAC.

With respect to this clone: All gene names here are mouse names. The read terminates 1 residue ahead of where the CDR3 ends, so the germline J gene completes it. The rearrangement uses TRBV19 and TRBJ2-1; D uncertain. CDR3 size: 11 residues. Germline lookup yields CDR1 FNHDT and CDR2 SITEND (reference sequence). Trimming left V 3 bases short and J 4 bases short, with 2 bases between. The covered CDR3 bases are TGTGCCAGCAGTACATATGCTGAGCAGTTC. This encodes CASSTYAEQF. The full-length CDR3 reads as CASSTYAEQFF.

This clone was detected only a few times. Each gene name is a mouse one. The CDR3 reads CASSLPYNNQAPLF. Partial CDR3 DNA: TGTGCTAGCAGTTTACCCTATAACAACCAGGCTCCGCTT. The chain links TRBV29 to TRBJ1-5, with unresolved D. Read sequence stops 1 residue before the CDR3 end, and the germline J gene provides the missing end. The CDR3 consists of 14 residues. V lost 2 bases, J lost 0 bases, and 5 bases lay in between. In germline, CDR1 is MSHET, CDR2 SYDVDS.

This clone was observed a handful of times. Gene names refer to mouse genes. The CDR3 end falls 1 residue outside the read, so it is completed with the germline J gene. The chain links TRBV19 to TRBJ1-3, with a tentative D call TRBD1 (5 bases). The ends were cut back, 2 bases at V and 0 bases at J, with 9 bases in the middle. The CDR3 spans 15 residues. Germline V lookup: CDR1 FNHDT, CDR2 SITEND (reference sequence). The covered CDR3 bases are TGTGCCAGCAGTATCCCGGACACTTCTGGAAATACGCTCTAT. This codes for CASSIPDTSGNTLY. The CDR3, in full, reads CASSIPDTSGNTLYF.

There are a few counts of this clone. Genes and germline are mouse. The CDR3 end lies 1 residue beyond the end of the read and is filled in from the germline J gene. The chain uses TRBV13-1 and TRBJ2-7; D is perhaps TRBD1 (6 bases). There are 11 residues in the CDR3. Trimming cost V 3 bases and J 6 bases, with 7 bases left between them. Germline assignment: CDR1 NSHNY and CDR2 SYGAGN. The CDR3 region is CASSAGVEQYF. The CDR3 DNA, read in part, is TGTGCCAGCAGTGCAGGGGTTGAACAGTAC.

Remarks on this clone: Germline and genes: mouse. The read terminates 1 residue before the CDR3 end, so the remaining end is supplied by the germline J gene. This chain links TRBV3 with TRBJ1-1; 8 positions match TRBD1. CDR3 length: 14 amino acids. CDR1 SNHLY and CDR2 FYNGKV come from the germline V gene (reference sequence). With V trimmed by 2 bases and J by 4 bases, 3 bases remained unmatched. CDR3 sequence reads: CASSLQGAGTEVFF. The CDR3 DNA, read in part, is TGTGCCAGCAGCTTACAGGGGGCAGGCACAGAAGTCTTC.

For this clone: Genes and germline are mouse. The read falls 1 residue short of the CDR3 end, and the missing part is taken from the germline J gene. The rearrangement uses TRBV31 and TRBJ1-1, with D possibly matching TRBD1 (6 bases). The V gene lost 3 bases and the J gene lost 7 bases, with 9 bases spanning the gap. Germline V gives CDR1 GKSSPN, CDR2 SITVG. This CDR3 contains 11 residues. The chain's CDR3 is CAWRTGIEVFF. The CDR3 DNA, read in part, is TGTGCCTGGAGAACAGGGATAGAAGTCTTC.

Remarks on this clone: Gene names are mouse gene names. The read ends 1 residue early relative to the CDR3; the germline J gene fills the gap. V gene TRBV12-2 combines with J gene TRBJ2-2; TRBD2 matches at 9 bases. Germline CDR1 reads SGHLS; CDR2 reads HYDKME. This CDR3 has 15 amino acids. With 4 bases clipped from V and 3 bases from J, the junction kept 5 bases outside the gene matches. The sequenced CDR3 bases are TGTGCCAGCTCCCCAGACTGGGGGTACACCGGGCAGCTCTAC. Translating it yields CASSPDWGYTGQLY. In full, the CDR3 reads CASSPDWGYTGQLYF.